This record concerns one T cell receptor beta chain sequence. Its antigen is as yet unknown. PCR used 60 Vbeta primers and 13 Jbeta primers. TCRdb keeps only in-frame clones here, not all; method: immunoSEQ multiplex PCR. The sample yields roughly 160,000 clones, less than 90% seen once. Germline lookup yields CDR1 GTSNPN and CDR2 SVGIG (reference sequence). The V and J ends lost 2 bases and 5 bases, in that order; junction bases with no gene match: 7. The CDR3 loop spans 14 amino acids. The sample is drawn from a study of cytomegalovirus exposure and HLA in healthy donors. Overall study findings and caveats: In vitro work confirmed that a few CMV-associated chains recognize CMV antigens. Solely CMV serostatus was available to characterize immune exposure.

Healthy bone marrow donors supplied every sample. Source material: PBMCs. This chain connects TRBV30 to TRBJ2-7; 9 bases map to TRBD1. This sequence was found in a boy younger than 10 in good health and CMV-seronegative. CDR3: CAWSWTGALDEQYF. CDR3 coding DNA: TGTGCCTGGAGTTGGACAGGGGCTCTAGACGAGCAGTACTTC.